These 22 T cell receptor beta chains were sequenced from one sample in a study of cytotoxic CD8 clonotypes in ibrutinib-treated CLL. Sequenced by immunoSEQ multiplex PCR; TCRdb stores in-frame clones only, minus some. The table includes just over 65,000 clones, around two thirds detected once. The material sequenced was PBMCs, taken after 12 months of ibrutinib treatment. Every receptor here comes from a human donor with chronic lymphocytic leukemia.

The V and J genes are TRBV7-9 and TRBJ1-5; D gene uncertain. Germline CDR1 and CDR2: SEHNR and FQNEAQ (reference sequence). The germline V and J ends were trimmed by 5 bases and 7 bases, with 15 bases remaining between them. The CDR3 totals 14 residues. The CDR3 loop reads CASSRAGEVQPQHF. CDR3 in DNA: TGTGCCAGCAGCCGCGCCGGAGAGGTGCAGCCCCAGCATTTT.

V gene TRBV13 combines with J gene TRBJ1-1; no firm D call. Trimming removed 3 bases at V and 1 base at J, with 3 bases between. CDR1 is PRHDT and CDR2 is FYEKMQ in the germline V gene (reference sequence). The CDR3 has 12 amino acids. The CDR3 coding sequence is TGTGCCAGCAGCTTGTGGAACACTGAAGCTTTCTTT. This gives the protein CASSLWNTEAFF. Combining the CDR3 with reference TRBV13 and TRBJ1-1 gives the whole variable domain AAGVIQSPRHLIKEKRETATLKCYPIPRHDTVYWYQQGPGQDPQFLISFYEKMQSDKGSIPDRFSAQQFSDYHSELNMSSLELGDSALYFCASSLWNTEAFFGQGTRLTVV.

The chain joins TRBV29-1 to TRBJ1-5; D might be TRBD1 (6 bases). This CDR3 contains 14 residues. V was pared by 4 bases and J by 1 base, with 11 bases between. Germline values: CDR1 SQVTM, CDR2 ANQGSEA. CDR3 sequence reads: CSVAQGLSNQPQHF. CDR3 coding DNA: TGCAGCGTTGCACAGGGCTTAAGCAATCAGCCCCAGCATTTT.

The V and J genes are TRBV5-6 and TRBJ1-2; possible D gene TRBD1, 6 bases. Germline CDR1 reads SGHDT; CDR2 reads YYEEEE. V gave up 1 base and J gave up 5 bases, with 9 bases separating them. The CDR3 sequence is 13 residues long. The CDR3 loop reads CASSLRTVYGYTF. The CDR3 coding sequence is TGTGCCAGCAGCTTGAGGACAGTGTATGGCTACACCTTC.

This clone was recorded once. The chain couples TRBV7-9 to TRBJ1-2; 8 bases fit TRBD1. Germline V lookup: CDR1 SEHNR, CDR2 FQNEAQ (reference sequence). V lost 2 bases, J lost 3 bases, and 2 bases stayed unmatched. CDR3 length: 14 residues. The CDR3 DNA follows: TGTGCCAGCAGCTTACTACAGGGGGACTATGGCTACACCTTC. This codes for CASSLLQGDYGYTF. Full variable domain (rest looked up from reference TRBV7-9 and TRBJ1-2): DTGVSQNPRHKITKRGQNVTFRCDPISEHNRLYWYRQTLGQGPEFLTYFQNEAQLEKSRLLSDRFSAERPKGSFSTLEIQRTEQGDSAMYLCASSLLQGDYGYTFGSGTRLTVV.

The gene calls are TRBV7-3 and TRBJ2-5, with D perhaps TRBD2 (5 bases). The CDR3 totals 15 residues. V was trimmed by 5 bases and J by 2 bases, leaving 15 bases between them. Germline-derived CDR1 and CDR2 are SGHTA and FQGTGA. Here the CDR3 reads CASSPYFGDQETQYF. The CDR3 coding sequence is TGTGCCAGCAGCCCCTATTTCGGGGATCAAGAGACCCAGTACTTC.

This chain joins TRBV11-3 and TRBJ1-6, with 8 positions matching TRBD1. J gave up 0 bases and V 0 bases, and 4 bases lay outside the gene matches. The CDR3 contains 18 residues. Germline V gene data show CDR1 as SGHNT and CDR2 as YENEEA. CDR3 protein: CASSLDQTGGSYNSPLHF. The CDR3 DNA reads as TGTGCCAGCAGCTTAGATCAAACAGGGGGCTCCTATAATTCACCCCTCCACTTT.

The CDR3 sequence: CASSSPERSTEAFF. CDR3 DNA sequence: TGTGCCAGCAGCTCGCCCGAGAGAAGCACTGAAGCTTTCTTT. The V call is TRBV7-9, the J call TRBJ1-1, with D unclear. Germline CDR1 is SEHNR and CDR2 is FQNEAQ (reference sequence). The CDR3 totals 14 residues. V was trimmed by 4 bases and J by 4 bases, leaving 13 bases between them.

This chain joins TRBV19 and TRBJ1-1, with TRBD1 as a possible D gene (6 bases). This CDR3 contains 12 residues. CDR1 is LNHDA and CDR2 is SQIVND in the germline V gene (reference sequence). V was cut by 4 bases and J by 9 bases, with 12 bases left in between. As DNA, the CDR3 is TGTGCCAGTAGTAGCGGGGGCCGGAAAGCTTTCTTT. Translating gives CASSSGGRKAFF.

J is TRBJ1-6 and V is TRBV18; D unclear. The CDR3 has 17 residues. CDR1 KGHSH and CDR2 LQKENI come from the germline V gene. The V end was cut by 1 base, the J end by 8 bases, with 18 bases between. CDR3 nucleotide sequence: TGTGCCAGCTCACCACGTGGGGTCGGGGTGGGTGATTCACCCCTCCACTTT. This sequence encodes CASSPRGVGVGDSPLHF.

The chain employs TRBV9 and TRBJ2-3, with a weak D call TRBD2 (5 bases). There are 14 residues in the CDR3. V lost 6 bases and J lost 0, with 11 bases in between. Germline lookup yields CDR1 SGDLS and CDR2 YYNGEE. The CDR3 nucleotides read TGTGCCAGCAATTTTGCGGGTAGCACAGATACGCAGTATTTT. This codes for CASNFAGSTDTQYF. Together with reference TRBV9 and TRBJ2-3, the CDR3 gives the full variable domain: DSGVTQTPKHLITATGQRVTLRCSPRSGDLSVYWYQQSLDQGLQFLIQYYNGEERAKGNILERFSAQQFPDLHSELNLSSLELGDSALYFCASNFAGSTDTQYFGPGTRLTVL.

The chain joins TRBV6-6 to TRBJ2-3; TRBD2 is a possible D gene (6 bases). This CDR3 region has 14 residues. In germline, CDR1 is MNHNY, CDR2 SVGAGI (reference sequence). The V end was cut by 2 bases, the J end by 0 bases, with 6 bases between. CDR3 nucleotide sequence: TGTGCCAGCAGTTACGCGGGGAGCACAGATACGCAGTATTTT. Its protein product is CASSYAGSTDTQYF.

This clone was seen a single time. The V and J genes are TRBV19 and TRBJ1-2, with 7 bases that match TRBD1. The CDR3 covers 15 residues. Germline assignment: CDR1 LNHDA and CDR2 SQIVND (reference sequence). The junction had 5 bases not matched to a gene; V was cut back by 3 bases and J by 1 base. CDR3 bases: TGTGCCAGTAGTATCCCAGGGGGGGATAACTATGGCTACACCTTC. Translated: CASSIPGGDNYGYTF.

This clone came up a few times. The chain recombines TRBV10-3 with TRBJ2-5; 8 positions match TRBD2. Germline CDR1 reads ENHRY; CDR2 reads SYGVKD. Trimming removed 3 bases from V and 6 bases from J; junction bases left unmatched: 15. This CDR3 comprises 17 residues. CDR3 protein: CAISDGLAAGGRKTQYF. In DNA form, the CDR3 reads TGTGCCATCAGTGATGGACTAGCTGCTGGGGGAAGGAAGACCCAGTACTTC.

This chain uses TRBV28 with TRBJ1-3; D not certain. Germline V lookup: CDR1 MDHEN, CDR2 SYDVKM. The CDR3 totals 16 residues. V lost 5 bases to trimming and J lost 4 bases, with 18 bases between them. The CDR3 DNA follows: TGTGCCAGCAGTCCCGGAAACTTCTGGGCCGGAAACACCATATATTTT. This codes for CASSPGNFWAGNTIYF.

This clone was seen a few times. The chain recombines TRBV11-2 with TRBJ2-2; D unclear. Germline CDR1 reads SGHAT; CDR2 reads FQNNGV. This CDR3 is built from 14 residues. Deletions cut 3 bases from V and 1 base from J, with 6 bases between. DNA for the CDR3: TGTGCCAGCAGCTTGAGGCAGAACACCGGGGAGCTGTTTTTT. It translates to CASSLRQNTGELFF.

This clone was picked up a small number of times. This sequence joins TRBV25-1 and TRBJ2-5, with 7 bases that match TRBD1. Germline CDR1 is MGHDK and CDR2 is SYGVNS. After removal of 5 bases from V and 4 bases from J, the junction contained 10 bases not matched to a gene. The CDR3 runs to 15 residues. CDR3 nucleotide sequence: TGTGCCAGCAGTCACGACAGGGACCATGGAGAGACCCAGTACTTC. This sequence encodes CASSHDRDHGETQYF. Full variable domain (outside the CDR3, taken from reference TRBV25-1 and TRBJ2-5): EADIYQTPRYLVIGTGKKITLECSQTMGHDKMYWYQQDPGMELHLIHYSYGVNSTEKGDLSSESTVSRIRTEHFPLTLESARPSHTSQYLCASSHDRDHGETQYFGPGTRLLVL.

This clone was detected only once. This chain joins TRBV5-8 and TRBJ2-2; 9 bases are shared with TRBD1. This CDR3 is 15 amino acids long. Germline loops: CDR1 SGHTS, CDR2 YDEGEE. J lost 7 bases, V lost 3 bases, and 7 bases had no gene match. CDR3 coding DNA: TGTGCCAGCAGCTCCGGGACAGGGTTTGTCGGGGAGCTGTTTTTT. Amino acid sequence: CASSSGTGFVGELFF. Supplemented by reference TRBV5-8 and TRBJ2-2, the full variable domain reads EAGVTQSPTHLIKTRGQQATLRCSPISGHTSVYWYQQALGLGLQFLLWYDEGEERNRGNFPPRFSGRQFPNYSSELNVNALELEDSALYLCASSSGTGFVGELFFGEGSRLTVL.

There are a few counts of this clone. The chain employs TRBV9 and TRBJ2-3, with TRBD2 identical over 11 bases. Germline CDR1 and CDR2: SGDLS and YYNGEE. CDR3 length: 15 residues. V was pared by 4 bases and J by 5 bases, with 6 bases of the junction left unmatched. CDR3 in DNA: TGTGCCAGCAGCCCCTTAGCGGGGGGGATAGATACGCAGTATTTT. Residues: CASSPLAGGIDTQYF.

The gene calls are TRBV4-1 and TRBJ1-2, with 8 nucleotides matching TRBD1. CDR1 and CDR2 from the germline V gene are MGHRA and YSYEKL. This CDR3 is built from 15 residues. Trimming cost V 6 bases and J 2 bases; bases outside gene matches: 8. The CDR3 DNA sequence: TGCGCCAGCAGTCGAATTGACAGGGGAAACTATGGCTACACCTTC. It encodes CASSRIDRGNYGYTF.

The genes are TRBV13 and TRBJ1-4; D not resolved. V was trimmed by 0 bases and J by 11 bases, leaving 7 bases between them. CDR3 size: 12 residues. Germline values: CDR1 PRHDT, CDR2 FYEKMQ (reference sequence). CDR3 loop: CASSLGSPKLFF. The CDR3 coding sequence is TGTGCCAGCAGCTTAGGGTCTCCCAAACTGTTTTTT.

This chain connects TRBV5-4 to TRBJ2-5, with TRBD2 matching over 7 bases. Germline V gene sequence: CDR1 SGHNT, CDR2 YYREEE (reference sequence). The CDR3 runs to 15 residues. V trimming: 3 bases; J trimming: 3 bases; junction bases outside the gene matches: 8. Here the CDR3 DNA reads TGTGCCAGCAGCTCTGGCGGGCGGGGGAAAGAGACCCAGTACTTC. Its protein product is CASSSGGRGKETQYF.